The T cell receptor (beta chain) under discussion was sequenced for a study of control samples from healthy donors and cancer patients (dated by TCRdb to 2018 to 2020). The CDR3 has 16 amino acids, counting the end cysteine and phenylalanine. CDR3 DNA is the only sequence kept; it has 48 bases, read in frame from the first base. Relative to germline, V is 3 bases shorter and J is 1 base shorter, with 14 bases between their ends. The germline V gene yields SGHAT for CDR1 and FQNNGV for CDR2. A remark on this clone: It has no known antigen specificity. Per-nucleotide qualities are absent, and no much larger clonotype sits a single base away.

Library method: the immunoSEQ multiplex PCR assay. Drawn from immuneACCESS, this table holds only the in-frame rearrangements with V and J called that TCRdb kept. Clones are partly lost; checked studies trace under half to an unresolved V gene and leave the rest unexplained. The sample has roughly 200,000 clones on record, roughly nine tenths of them singletons. Around 1.9% of the sample is taken by the ten largest. This sequence uses TRBV11-2 and TRBJ2-3, with a tentative D call of TRBD1 or TRBD2, each matching 5 bases. This TCR was recovered from a man under 40 in good health. The sample was blood. The DNA sequence follows: TGTGCCAGCAGCTTGGGGGAGAAGATAGGCACAGATACGCAGTATTTT. It encodes CASSLGEKIGTDTQYF.